This TCR beta chain emerged from a study of T-cell reconstitution after alpha-beta-depleted transplantation in children. At least ten counts were recorded for this clonotype. Germline loops: CDR1 SGHAT, CDR2 FQNNGV. The CDR3 consists of 18 residues. V was clipped by 5 bases and J by 9 bases; unmatched bases: 13. A TCRbeta library incorporating unique molecular identifiers was prepared. TCRdb reprocessed the PCR reads with MiXCR, giving one entry per CDR3 protein. The sample has hundreds of thousands of distinct CDR3 sequences, 7.5% to 9.5% seen once. Sequencing was performed on PBMCs, mostly from graft donor cells, taken 180 days after TCRalphabeta/CD19-depleted stem cell transplant. This chain links TRBV11-2 with TRBJ2-1, with 16 bases lining up with TRBD2. The sequence was obtained from a male patient between 5 and 17 years old who had a stem cell transplant for acute lymphoblastic leukemia, so the T cells may come from the graft donor. Written as DNA, the CDR3 is TGTGCCAGCAGCCCCAGGGGACTAGCGGGGGGGCCTTGGGGTGAGCAGTTCTTC. Amino acid sequence: CASSPRGLAGGPWGEQFF.